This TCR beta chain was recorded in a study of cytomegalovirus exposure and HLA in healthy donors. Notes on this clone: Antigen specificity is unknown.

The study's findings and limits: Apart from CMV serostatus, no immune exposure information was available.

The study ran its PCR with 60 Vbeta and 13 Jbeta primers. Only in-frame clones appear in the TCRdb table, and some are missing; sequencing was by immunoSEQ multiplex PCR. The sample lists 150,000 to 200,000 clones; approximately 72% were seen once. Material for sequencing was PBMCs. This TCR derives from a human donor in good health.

CDR3 DNA sequence: TGTGCCAGCAGTTCGGGACTAGCCCTGGGGACCGGGGAGCTGTTTTTT. It translates to CASSSGLALGTGELFF. V is TRBV27 and J is TRBJ2-2; 9 bases fit TRBD2. V was pared by 4 bases and J by 5 bases, with 8 bases of the junction left unmatched. The CDR3 is made up of 16 amino acids. Germline V gene data show CDR1 as MNHEY and CDR2 as SMNVEV (reference sequence).